Below, 13 T cell receptor beta chains from the same sample are listed, as sequenced in a study of beta chain features in type 1 diabetes. Isolated RNA was reverse transcribed in full, so expressed TCRB transcripts were sequenced. TCRdb keeps only in-frame clones here, not all; method: immunoSEQ multiplex PCR. The sample includes 200,000 to 250,000 clones, about a tenth of them seen just once. The sequenced sample consisted of central memory CD4+ T cells from blood. The receptors stem from a man younger than 30 in good health.

This chain joins TRBV9 and TRBJ2-5; no definite D call. CDR1 is SGDLS, CDR2 YYNGEE, per germline. Trimming removed 3 bases at V and 5 bases at J, with 17 bases between. The CDR3 runs 15 residues. In DNA, the CDR3 is TGTGCCAGCAGCGCACGACCCGACCCCTGGGAGACCCAGTACTTC. Encoded protein: CASSARPDPWETQYF.

This clone was seen more than once but under ten times. The J gene is TRBJ2-7, the V gene TRBV30; 9 positions match TRBD1. CDR1 is GTSNPN, CDR2 SVGIG, per germline (reference sequence). The CDR3 covers 13 residues. V was pared by 5 bases and J by 0 bases, with 2 bases of the junction left unmatched. This chain's CDR3 is CAWDRGASYEQYF. As DNA, the CDR3 is TGTGCCTGGGACAGGGGGGCCTCCTACGAGCAGTACTTC.

This clone has more than one count but fewer than ten. This rearrangement joins TRBV7-9 to TRBJ2-1; D not certain. Trimming pared 7 bases from V and 4 bases from J, leaving 11 bases between. The length of the CDR3 is 13 residues. The germline V gene encodes CDR1 SEHNR and CDR2 FQNEAQ (reference sequence). CDR3 bases: TGTGCCAGCAACGAAGCAGATTACAATGAGCAGTTCTTC. The encoded protein is CASNEADYNEQFF.

This clone has ten or more counts. The chain has TRBV29-1 and TRBJ2-2; a possible D gene is TRBD2 (6 bases). The ends were cut back, 6 bases at V and 1 base at J, with 12 bases in the middle. CDR1 is SQVTM, CDR2 ANQGSEA, per germline. This CDR3 spans 14 amino acids. Written as DNA, the CDR3 is TGCAGCGTCCAGGTTAGCGGGAACACCGGGGAGCTGTTTTTT. This encodes CSVQVSGNTGELFF.

V usage is TRBV5-4 and J usage is TRBJ2-1; no clear D. V was cut by 0 bases and J by 5 bases, with 6 bases left in between. Germline V lookup: CDR1 SGHNT, CDR2 YYREEE (reference sequence). The CDR3 spans 13 residues. CDR3: CASSLDRDNEQFF. The CDR3 region has the DNA TGTGCCAGCAGCTTGGATCGGGACAATGAGCAGTTCTTC. Using reference TRBV5-4 and TRBJ2-1 for the parts outside the CDR3, the full variable domain is ETGVTQSPTHLIKTRGQQVTLRCSSQSGHNTVSWYQQALGQGPQFIFQYYREEENGRGNFPPRFSGLQFPNYSSELNVNALELDDSALYLCASSLDRDNEQFFGPGTRLTVL.

This clone has just a few counts. This chain joins TRBV7-9 and TRBJ2-7; D might be TRBD1 or TRBD2, each matching 6 bases. The V gene's germline CDR1 is SEHNR and CDR2 FQNEAQ (reference sequence). CDR3 size: 16 residues. Deletions cut 0 bases from V and 4 bases from J, with 16 bases between. The CDR3 is CASSLAGGRVKYEQYF. CDR3 in DNA: TGTGCCAGCAGCTTAGCGGGGGGCAGGGTGAAGTACGAGCAGTACTTC.

The rearrangement links TRBV7-8 to TRBJ2-7; perhaps D is TRBD1 or TRBD2 (5 bases each). Germline values: CDR1 SGHVS, CDR2 FQNEAQ. The CDR3 spans 14 residues. Trimming removed 1 base at V and 2 bases at J, with 9 bases between. CDR3 sequence reads: CASSLGWDAYEQYF. CDR3 DNA: TGTGCCAGCAGCTTAGGCTGGGACGCCTACGAGCAGTACTTC.

Turning to this clone: Other DNA sequences in this specimen translate into the identical CDR3. The chain joins TRBV5-1 to TRBJ2-3, with 10 bases identical to TRBD1. The germline V gene has CDR1 SGHRS and CDR2 YFSETQ. The J segment lost 4 bases and the V segment lost 4 bases, leaving 3 bases of the junction unmatched. CDR3 length: 14 amino acids. The CDR3 spells CASSRDRGADTQYF. The DNA for the CDR3 is TGCGCCAGCAGCAGGGACAGGGGAGCAGATACGCAGTATTTT.

Only a few counts were recorded for this clone. The chain carries TRBV29-1 and TRBJ1-1, with unresolved D. CDR3 size: 13 residues. Deletions cut 2 bases from V and 3 bases from J, with 10 bases between. Germline CDR1 is SQVTM and CDR2 is ANQGSEA. This CDR3 reads CSVERARDTEAFF. CDR3 in DNA: TGCAGCGTTGAAAGGGCGAGAGACACTGAAGCTTTCTTT. The full variable domain, its missing parts supplied by reference TRBV29-1 and TRBJ1-1, is SAVISQKPSRDICQRGTSLTIQCQVDSQVTMMFWYRQQPGQSLTLIATANQGSEATYESGFVIDKFPISRPNLTFSTLTVSNMSPEDSSIYLCSVERARDTEAFFGQGTRLTVV.

This clone was counted between two and nine times. The V and J genes are TRBV29-1 and TRBJ2-3; a possible D gene is TRBD1 (6 bases). V lost 3 bases and J 9 bases, leaving 10 bases between the germline ends. Germline assignment: CDR1 SQVTM and CDR2 ANQGSEA. The CDR3 spans 11 residues. As DNA, the CDR3 is TGCAGCGTTGACACAGGGTTCACGCAGTATTTT. It codes for CSVDTGFTQYF.

This clone was counted a few times. The chain employs TRBV15 and TRBJ1-5; TRBD1 might be the D (5 bases). Germline assignment: CDR1 LNHNV and CDR2 YYDKDF (reference sequence). The CDR3 has 15 amino acids. Trimming stripped 3 bases from V and 5 bases from J, with 14 bases between. The CDR3: CATSSQTGGYQPQHF. In DNA, the CDR3 is TGTGCCACCAGCAGCCAAACGGGGGGTTATCAGCCCCAGCATTTT.

This clone was recorded a few times. The genes are TRBV28 and TRBJ1-2; tentatively, D is TRBD1 (6 bases). V lost 1 base and J lost 4, with 7 bases in between. In germline, CDR1 is MDHEN, CDR2 SYDVKM. The CDR3 has 13 amino acids. Here the CDR3 reads CASSLSQGYGYTF. CDR3 DNA sequence: TGTGCCAGCAGTTTATCACAGGGCTATGGCTACACCTTC.

The chain combines TRBV6-6 with TRBJ2-7; D remains ambiguous. V lost 0 bases and J 0 bases, leaving 12 bases between the germline ends. Germline lookup yields CDR1 MNHNY and CDR2 SVGAGI (reference sequence). CDR3 length: 16 residues. Written as DNA, the CDR3 is TGTGCCAGCAGTTACTCGATCCGGGTACACTCCTACGAGCAGTACTTC. This sequence encodes CASSYSIRVHSYEQYF.